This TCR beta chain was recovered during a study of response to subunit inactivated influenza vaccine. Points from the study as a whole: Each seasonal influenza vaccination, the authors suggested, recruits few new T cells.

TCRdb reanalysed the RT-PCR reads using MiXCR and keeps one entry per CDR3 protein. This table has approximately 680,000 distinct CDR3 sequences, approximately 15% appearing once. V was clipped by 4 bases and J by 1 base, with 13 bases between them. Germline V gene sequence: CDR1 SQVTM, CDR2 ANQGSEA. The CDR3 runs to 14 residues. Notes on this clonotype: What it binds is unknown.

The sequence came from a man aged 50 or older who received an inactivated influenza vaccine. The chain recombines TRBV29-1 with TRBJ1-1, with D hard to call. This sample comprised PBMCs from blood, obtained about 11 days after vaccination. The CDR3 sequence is CSVGEGGQNTEAFF. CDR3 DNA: TGCAGCGTTGGTGAGGGAGGGCAGAACACTGAAGCTTTCTTT. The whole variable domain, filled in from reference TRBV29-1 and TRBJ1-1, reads SAVISQKPSRDICQRGTSLTIQCQVDSQVTMMFWYRQQPGQSLTLIATANQGSEATYESGFVIDKFPISRPNLTFSTLTVSNMSPEDSSIYLCSVGEGGQNTEAFFGQGTRLTVV.